These T cell receptor beta chains were read from a single sample in a study of early T cells in non-severe SARS-CoV-2 infection. TCRdb redid the calling of the 5' RACE reads with MiXCR, one entry per CDR3 protein. The table has tens of thousands of distinct CDR3 sequences, around 12% seen once. Sequencing was performed on whole blood, taken at baseline. The source is an adult who was a healthcare worker with PCR-confirmed SARS-CoV-2 infection or an uninfected control (not recorded which). The CDR3 runs from the conserved cysteine through the conserved F or W.

TRBV12-3/TRBV12-4,CASTPGPVKSGNTIYF
TRBV12-3/TRBV12-4,CASTQTENSPLHF
TRBV18,CASSLTPHSYPKGKNIQYF
TRBV18,CASSPPRTGNEKLFF
TRBV9,CASSVDSPERVWPDNSSGNTIYF
TRBV6-1,CASRVAGGTDTQYF
TRBV9,CASSVGTGFSYGYTF
TRBV7-2,CASSLGMGVNNQPQHF
TRBV5-1,CASSWDNSGNTIYF
TRBV28,CASRPGTGGMQPQHF
TRBV18,CASSPRGQLNQPQHF
TRBV5-6,CASSQQWMINTDTQYF
TRBV7-6,CASSSGGAGMNTEAFF
TRBV7-6,CASSPRRGSYQETQYF
TRBV7-8,CASSLVFRGGSEQYF
TRBV20-1,CSARSLGKSSPAQHF
TRBV6-6,CASSTVGAGTEAFF
TRBV28,CASSPGGPPETQYF
TRBV2,CASSSGGANNEQFF
TRBV5-6,CASTSWTADQPQHF
TRBV6-2/TRBV6-3,CASSHNRNTGELFF
TRBV7-6,CASSPAGAPNYGYTF
TRBV2,CASIPGTARYGYTF
TRBV2,CASSDPGDRASGNTIYF
TRBV27,CARITGTGAYEQYF
TRBV11-2,CASSLQLLNEQFF
TRBV20-1,CSARDAQGGGETQYF
TRBV14,CASSPERGGYNEQFF
TRBV20-1,CSAIRGGLQSEQFF
TRBV27,CASSLSGDNEQFF
TRBV4-2,CASSQEPRGGGTGELFF
TRBV11-2,CASSLDAQRGAGYNEQFF
TRBV7-2,CASSLAGTGGDYGYTF
TRBV5-1,CASSLGPPSGGADTQYF
TRBV7-9,CASSSLTGESQPQHF
TRBV6-6,CASRPTGTASYEQYF
TRBV9,CASSVEAASYEQYF
TRBV11-3,CASSLAVLVPPATISPLAKNIQYF
TRBV11-2,CASSVTSGGLNEQFF
TRBV7-8,CASSYRGQNYGYTF
TRBV6-1,CASRPLDGATNTQYF
TRBV3-1,CASSHLLQPGGTNEKLFF
TRBV19,CASSIAGQATTSGPAFF
TRBV4-2,CASSQGTGFGTEAFF
TRBV7-9,CASSFVDFGGKLFF
TRBV6-5,CASTVAADTEAFF
TRBV28,CASIADREGNEKLFF
TRBV20-1,CSALQGSGGESYNEQFF
TRBV20-1,CSPERLGLAEETQYF
TRBV12-3/TRBV12-4,CASRKQGAGELFF
TRBV4-1,CASNDGQTNNYGYTF
TRBV7-2,CASSLKGIGTEAFF
TRBV20-1,CSAWSGKATEAFF
TRBV7-9,CASSLEGGLEAFF
TRBV6-2/TRBV6-3,CASRMNVERASGYTF